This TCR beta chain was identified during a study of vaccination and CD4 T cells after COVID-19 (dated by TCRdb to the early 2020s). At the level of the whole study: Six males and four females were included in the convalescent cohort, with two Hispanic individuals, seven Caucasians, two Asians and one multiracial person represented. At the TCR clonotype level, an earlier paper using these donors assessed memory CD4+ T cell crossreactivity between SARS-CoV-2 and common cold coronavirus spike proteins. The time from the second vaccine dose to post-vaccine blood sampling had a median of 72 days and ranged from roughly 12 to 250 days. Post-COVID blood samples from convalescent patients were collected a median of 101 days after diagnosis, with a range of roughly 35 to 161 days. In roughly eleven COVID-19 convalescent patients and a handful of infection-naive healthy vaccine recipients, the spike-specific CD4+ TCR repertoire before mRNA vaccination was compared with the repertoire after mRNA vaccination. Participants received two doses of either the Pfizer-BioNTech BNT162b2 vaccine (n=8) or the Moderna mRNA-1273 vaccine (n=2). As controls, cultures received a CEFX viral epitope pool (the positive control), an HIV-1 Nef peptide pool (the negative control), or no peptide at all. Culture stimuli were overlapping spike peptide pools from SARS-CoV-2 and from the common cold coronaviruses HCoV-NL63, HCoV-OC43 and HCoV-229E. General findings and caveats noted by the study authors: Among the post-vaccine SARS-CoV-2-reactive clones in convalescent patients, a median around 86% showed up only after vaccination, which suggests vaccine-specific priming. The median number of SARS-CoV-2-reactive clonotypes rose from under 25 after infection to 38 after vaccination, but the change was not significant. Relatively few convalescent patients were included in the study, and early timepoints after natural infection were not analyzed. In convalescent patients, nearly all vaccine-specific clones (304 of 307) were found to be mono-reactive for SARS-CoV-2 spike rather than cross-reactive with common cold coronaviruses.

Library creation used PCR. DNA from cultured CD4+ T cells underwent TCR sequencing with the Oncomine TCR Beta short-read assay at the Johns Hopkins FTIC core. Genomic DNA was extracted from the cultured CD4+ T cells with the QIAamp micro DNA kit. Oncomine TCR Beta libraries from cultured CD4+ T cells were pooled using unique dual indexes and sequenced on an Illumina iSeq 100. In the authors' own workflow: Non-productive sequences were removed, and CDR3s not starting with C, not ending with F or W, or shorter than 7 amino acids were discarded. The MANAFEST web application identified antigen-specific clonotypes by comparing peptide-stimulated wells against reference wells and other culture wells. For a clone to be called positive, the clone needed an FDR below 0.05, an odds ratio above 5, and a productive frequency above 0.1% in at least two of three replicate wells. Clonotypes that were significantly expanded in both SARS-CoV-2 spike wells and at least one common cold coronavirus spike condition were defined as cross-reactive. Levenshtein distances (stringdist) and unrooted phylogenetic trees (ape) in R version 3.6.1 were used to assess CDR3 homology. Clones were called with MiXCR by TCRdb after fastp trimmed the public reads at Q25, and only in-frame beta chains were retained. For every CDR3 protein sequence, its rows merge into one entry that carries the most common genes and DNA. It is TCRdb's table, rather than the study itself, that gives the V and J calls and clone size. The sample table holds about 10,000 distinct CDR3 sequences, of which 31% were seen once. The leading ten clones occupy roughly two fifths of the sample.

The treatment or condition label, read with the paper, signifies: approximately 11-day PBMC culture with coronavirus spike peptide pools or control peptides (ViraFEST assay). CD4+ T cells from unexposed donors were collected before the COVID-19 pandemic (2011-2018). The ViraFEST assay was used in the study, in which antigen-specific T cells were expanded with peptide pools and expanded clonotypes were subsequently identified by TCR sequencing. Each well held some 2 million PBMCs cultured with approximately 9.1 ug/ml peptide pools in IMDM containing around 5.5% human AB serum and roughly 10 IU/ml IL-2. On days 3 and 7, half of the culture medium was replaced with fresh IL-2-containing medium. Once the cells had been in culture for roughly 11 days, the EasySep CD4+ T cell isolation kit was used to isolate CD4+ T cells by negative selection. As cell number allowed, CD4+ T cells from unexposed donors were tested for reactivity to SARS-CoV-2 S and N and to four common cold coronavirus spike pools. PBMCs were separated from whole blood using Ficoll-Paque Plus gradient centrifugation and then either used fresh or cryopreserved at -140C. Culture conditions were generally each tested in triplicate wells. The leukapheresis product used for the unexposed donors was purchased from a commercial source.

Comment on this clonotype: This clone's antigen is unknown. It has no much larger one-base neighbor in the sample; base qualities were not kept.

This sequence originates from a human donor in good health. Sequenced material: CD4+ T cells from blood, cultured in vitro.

The sequenced DNA is TGTGCCAGCAGCCAACCCACGACAGGGCTCAAAACTGAAGCTTTCTTT. Its amino acids are CASSQPTTGLKTEAFF. The chain is made from TRBV4-2 and TRBJ1-1; 7 nucleotides in the junction match TRBD1. The CDR3, from cysteine to phenylalanine, totals 16 residues. Kept here is only the CDR3 DNA, which spans 48 bases and is read in frame from base 1. The germline V end is reduced by 2 bases and the J end by 5 bases; junction bases left unmatched: 11. From the germline V gene, CDR1 is LGHNA and CDR2 is YNFKEQ.